A single TCR beta chain is shown here with its context. Its antigen remains unknown. This sample is part of a study of T cell repertoires in ileal Crohn's disease. Study overall: At surgery, roughly 35% of patients smoked, with median disease duration about eight years. Biopsies of the neoterminal ileum at postoperative colonoscopy form M6 samples. General study results and limits: Sorted CD8 T cells held more high-frequency clones than CD4. Clonal expansions were more frequent in active smokers than non-smokers at surgery.

Libraries were prepared by immunoSEQ multiplex PCR; TCRdb keeps only in-frame clonotypes and omits some of them. Of 2,000 or so clones listed, 75% to 90% were seen once; the top ten hold approximately 4.2%. Time point noted: neoterminal ileum biopsy at postoperative endoscopy, about 6 months after surgery. Trimming stripped 4 bases from V and 8 bases from J, with 17 bases between. The CDR3 runs 14 residues. Germline CDR1 MDHEN, CDR2 SYDVKM. The genes are TRBV28 and TRBJ1-2; D remains unclear. The TCR was taken from an adult with Crohn's disease. The sample taken for sequencing was ileal tissue. Here the CDR3 DNA reads TGTGCCAGCAGTTCATCTGCGGAGGCCTGGGGCTACACCTTC. Its protein is CASSSSAEAWGYTF.